A single sample gave rise to the 23 T cell receptor beta chains below, sequenced in a study of T cells in Graves' hyperthyroidism and ophthalmopathy. Amplification yielded TCR beta CDR3 regions, with RNA transcripts as the source. Primed by the HTBI set, a first-round RT-PCR was run on the TCR CDR3. TCRdb re-called the multiplex PCR reads with MiXCR, one entry per CDR3 protein. The sample shows 500,000 or so distinct CDR3 sequences, 17% of them seen only once. Sequencing input: blood. The receptors shown here come from a woman in her late teens or twenties with Graves' ophthalmopathy.

This clonotype appeared a few times. This sequence joins TRBV4-2 and TRBJ2-1; 8 bases map to TRBD1. The V and J ends lost 5 bases and 5 bases, in that order; junction bases with no gene match: 11. This CDR3 spans 16 amino acids. CDR1 is LGHNA, CDR2 YNFKEQ, per germline. The CDR3 reads CASSTTQGAYDNEQFF. CDR3 nucleotides: TGTGCCAGCAGCACAACCCAGGGGGCATACGACAATGAGCAGTTCTTC.

There are many counts of this clonotype. V gene TRBV30 combines with J gene TRBJ2-7; 7 bases align to TRBD1. Germline values: CDR1 GTSNPN, CDR2 SVGIG (reference sequence). The CDR3 spans 14 residues. V trimming: 4 bases; J trimming: 0 bases; junction bases outside the gene matches: 6. In DNA form, the CDR3 reads TGTGCCTGGATGGGGACAGACCGCTCCTACGAGCAGTACTTC. Its protein product is CAWMGTDRSYEQYF.

The V gene is TRBV7-3, the J gene TRBJ2-7; TRBD2 agrees at 12 bases. The CDR3 is made up of 21 amino acids. The ends lost 5 bases at V and 3 bases at J; junction bases unmatched: 23. Germline V gene sequence: CDR1 SGHTA, CDR2 FQGTGA. CDR3 in amino acids: CASSPLGGGLAGLKGLYEQYF. The DNA for the CDR3 is TGTGCCAGCAGCCCCCTCGGGGGTGGACTAGCGGGACTGAAGGGCCTCTACGAGCAGTACTTC.

This clonotype occurred many times. The chain couples TRBV6-2 or TRBV6-3 to TRBJ2-3, with 7 bases aligning to TRBD2. This CDR3 is built from 19 residues. The trim removed 0 bases at V and 1 base at J, leaving 13 bases unmatched. Germline V gene sequence: CDR1 MNHEY, CDR2 SVGEGT. The CDR3 sequence is CASSYSTTSTGGGTDTQYF. The CDR3 DNA follows: TGTGCCAGCAGTTACTCGACGACTAGCACCGGAGGGGGCACAGATACGCAGTATTTT.

The chain recombines TRBV28 with TRBJ2-1; no clear D gene. This CDR3 is built from 13 residues. V was pared by 4 bases and J by 2 bases, with 6 bases between. Per germline, CDR1 MDHEN and CDR2 SYDVKM. CDR3 sequence (DNA): TGTGCCAGCAGTTGGGCCCCCTACAATGAGCAGTTCTTC. Protein product: CASSWAPYNEQFF.

This clonotype was counted once. This chain links TRBV30 with TRBJ1-2; D ambiguous. V lost 3 bases and J 4 bases, leaving 12 bases between the germline ends. Per germline, CDR1 GTSNPN and CDR2 SVGIG (reference sequence). This CDR3 is built from 13 residues. CDR3 residues: CAWSVLALYGYTF. DNA of the CDR3: TGTGCCTGGAGCGTCCTTGCCCTCTATGGCTACACCTTC.

This clonotype was picked up many times. V is TRBV2 and J is TRBJ2-1, with a tentative D call TRBD2 (6 bases). This CDR3 has 16 amino acids. V was cut by 3 bases and J by 8 bases, with 20 bases left in between. The germline V gene encodes CDR1 SNHLY and CDR2 FYNNEI. The CDR3 bases are TGTGCCAGCAGTGACAGTCGGGACTCGATAACAGATGAGCAGTTCTTC. This codes for CASSDSRDSITDEQFF.

This clonotype has at least ten counts. The genes are TRBV30 and TRBJ1-1; weak D call: TRBD1 (5 bases). There are 12 residues in the CDR3. Germline-derived CDR1 and CDR2 are GTSNPN and SVGIG (reference sequence). V lost 3 bases, J lost 2 bases, and 7 bases lay in between. This CDR3 reads CAWSRDNTEAFF. As DNA, the CDR3 is TGTGCCTGGAGCAGGGATAACACTGAAGCTTTCTTT.

The J gene is TRBJ2-7, the V gene TRBV4-1; 7 bases fit TRBD2. The V gene end was trimmed by 3 bases and the J gene end by 2 bases; junction bases not matched to a gene: 7. CDR1 is MGHRA and CDR2 is YSYEKL in the germline V gene. This CDR3 comprises 15 residues. CDR3 amino acids: CASSQLAVKTYEQYF. The CDR3 DNA is TGCGCCAGCAGCCAGCTAGCGGTAAAGACCTACGAGCAGTACTTC.

This clonotype was detected ten times or more. J is TRBJ1-1 and V is TRBV5-6, with D possibly being TRBD1 (5 bases). There are 15 residues in the CDR3. V dropped 0 bases and J dropped 4 bases, with 13 bases sitting between them. CDR1 is SGHDT and CDR2 is YYEEEE in the germline V gene. CDR3 loop: CASSLGPRGVTEAFF. DNA for the CDR3: TGTGCCAGCAGCTTGGGGCCGAGAGGGGTCACTGAAGCTTTCTTT.

This clonotype was observed many times. The chain recombines TRBV12-3 or TRBV12-4 with TRBJ2-7; D might be TRBD2 (6 bases). The ends were cut back, 3 bases at V and 2 bases at J, with 17 bases in the middle. This CDR3 spans 16 amino acids. CDR3 sequence reads: CASSFATLERAYEQYF. The CDR3 bases are TGTGCCAGCAGTTTTGCCACCCTGGAGCGGGCCTACGAGCAGTACTTC.

This clonotype occurred many times. V is TRBV2 and J is TRBJ2-3; D is undetermined. CDR3 length: 13 amino acids. With 6 bases removed from V and 1 base from J, the gap between germline ends came to 8 bases. The V gene's germline CDR1 is SNHLY and CDR2 FYNNEI. The CDR3 DNA sequence: TGTGCCAGCAGCACTACCGGCACAGATACGCAGTATTTT. Translation gives CASSTTGTDTQYF.

The sample holds many counts of this clonotype. The V gene is TRBV30, the J gene TRBJ1-1; D gene uncertain. CDR3 length: 16 residues. V lost 3 bases and J 1 base, leaving 18 bases between the germline ends. Germline CDR1 is GTSNPN and CDR2 is SVGIG (reference sequence). The CDR3 bases are TGTGCCTGGAGCTCTCCCCGAGACCGACCGAACACTGAAGCTTTCTTT. Its translation: CAWSSPRDRPNTEAFF.

The J gene is TRBJ2-2, the V gene TRBV5-1; D perhaps matches TRBD1 (5 bases). Deletions cut 4 bases from V and 5 bases from J, with 9 bases between. Germline V gene sequence: CDR1 SGHRS, CDR2 YFSETQ. This CDR3 contains 13 residues. The CDR3 sequence is CASSIDRTGELFF. The CDR3 coding sequence is TGCGCCAGCAGCATAGACAGAACCGGGGAGCTGTTTTTT. The full variable domain, in which reference TRBV5-1 and TRBJ2-2 provide the parts outside the CDR3, is KAGVTQTPRYLIKTRGQQVTLSCSPISGHRSVSWYQQTPGQGLQFLFEYFSETQRNKGNFPGRFSGRQFSNSRSEMNVSTLELGDSALYLCASSIDRTGELFFGEGSRLTVL.

The CDR3 protein is CASSLDLEWTGELFF. CDR3 bases: TGTGCCAGCAGCTTGGATTTGGAGTGGACCGGGGAGCTGTTTTTT. The chain couples TRBV7-2 to TRBJ2-2; D gene uncertain. V was pared by 3 bases and J by 5 bases, with 13 bases between. The CDR3 contains 15 residues. Germline V gene data show CDR1 as SGHTA and CDR2 as FQGNSA.

At least ten counts were recorded for this clonotype. The CDR3 DNA sequence: TGTGCCAGCAGAGCGATACCGGGACAGGGGAATGGCTACACCTTC. Its translation: CASRAIPGQGNGYTF. This chain uses TRBV2 with TRBJ1-2, with TRBD1 matching 10 bases. J was trimmed by 6 bases and V by 6 bases; bases with no gene match: 10. From germline, CDR1 is SNHLY and CDR2 FYNNEI. CDR3 length: 15 residues.

A few counts support this clonotype. V and J are TRBV4-3 and TRBJ2-1, with TRBD1 identical over 9 bases. V was clipped by 0 bases and J by 6 bases; unmatched bases: 6. The germline gives CDR1 LGHNA, CDR2 YSLEER. This CDR3 is built from 16 residues. CDR3 sequence reads: CASSQERDRVGNEQFF. CDR3 nucleotides: TGCGCCAGCAGCCAAGAGCGGGACAGGGTAGGCAATGAGCAGTTCTTC.

The sample holds a few counts of this clonotype. The V and J genes are TRBV25-1 and TRBJ2-4, with D perhaps TRBD1 (7 bases). Germline CDR1 and CDR2: MGHDK and SYGVNS. The CDR3 runs 16 residues. V was clipped by 3 bases and J by 2 bases, with 14 bases between them. CDR3 sequence reads: CASSDVRGATKNIQYF. In DNA, the CDR3 is TGTGCCAGCAGTGACGTCAGGGGGGCTACCAAAAACATTCAGTACTTC.

This clonotype showed up many times. The rearrangement joins TRBV30 to TRBJ1-5; TRBD1 aligns across 8 bases. This CDR3 has 14 amino acids. Trimming cost V 1 base and J 7 bases; bases outside gene matches: 6. The germline V gene has CDR1 GTSNPN and CDR2 SVGIG (reference sequence). The DNA for the CDR3 is TGTGCCTGGAGTGCAGGACAGGGAGACCAGCCCCAGCATTTT. Amino acid sequence: CAWSAGQGDQPQHF.

This clonotype turned up a few times. The V call is TRBV6-1, the J call TRBJ1-5, with D perhaps matching TRBD1 (6 bases). The CDR3 has 20 residues. Trimming took 1 base from V and 0 from J, leaving 22 bases between them. The germline gives CDR1 MNHNS, CDR2 SASEGT. CDR3 coding DNA: TGTGCCAGCAGTGAAGGGGCCGGGGGCGCGTCCGTGGCTAGCAATCAGCCCCAGCATTTT. It encodes CASSEGAGGASVASNQPQHF.

The V gene is TRBV4-3, the J gene TRBJ2-2, with D possibly TRBD2 on 6 matching bases. CDR1 is LGHNA and CDR2 is YSLEER in the germline V gene. V was clipped by 0 bases and J by 7 bases, with 12 bases between them. The CDR3 loop spans 15 amino acids. The CDR3: CASSQDFAGIGELFF. The CDR3 region has the DNA TGCGCCAGCAGCCAAGATTTCGCGGGAATCGGGGAGCTGTTTTTT.

The chain recombines TRBV27 with TRBJ2-2; the D gene could be TRBD1 or TRBD2 (6 bases each). The CDR3 length is 16 residues. Between the trimmed V and J ends, which lost 2 bases and 7 bases, there was a span of 17 bases. From germline, CDR1 is MNHEY and CDR2 SMNVEV (reference sequence). CDR3 protein: CASSLTVGGADGELFF. For the CDR3, the DNA is TGTGCCAGCAGTTTAACCGTCGGGGGCGCGGACGGGGAGCTGTTTTTT.

This clonotype has at least ten counts. The chain employs TRBV11-1 and TRBJ2-1, with D unclear. CDR1 SGHAT and CDR2 FQDESV come from the germline V gene (reference sequence). This CDR3 has 11 residues. V lost 5 bases and J lost 8, with 7 bases in between. The DNA for the CDR3 is TGTGCCAGCAGCCGTAGGGATGAGCAGTTCTTC. It yields the protein CASSRRDEQFF.